The subject of this entry is one T cell receptor (beta chain). This sample is part of a study of blood T cell repertoires in COVID-19. Sequenced by immunoSEQ multiplex PCR; TCRdb stores in-frame clones only, minus some. The sample carries hundreds of thousands of clones, roughly 85% recorded once. Sequenced material: peripheral blood. The origin of this receptor is a woman aged 25 to 45 with active or convalescent COVID-19.

The DNA for the CDR3 is TGTGCCAGCAGCCACGACCCCGGAGGTGGCACCGGGGAGCTGTTTTTT. Amino acid sequence: CASSHDPGGGTGELFF. The rearrangement links TRBV5-4 to TRBJ2-2, with D perhaps matching TRBD2 (5 bases). CDR1 and CDR2 from the germline V gene are SGHNT and YYREEE (reference sequence). The CDR3 is 16 amino acids. V gave up 4 bases and J gave up 4 bases, with 17 bases separating them. The variable domain in full, with the rest retrieved from reference TRBV5-4 and TRBJ2-2, is ETGVTQSPTHLIKTRGQQVTLRCSSQSGHNTVSWYQQALGQGPQFIFQYYREEENGRGNFPPRFSGLQFPNYSSELNVNALELDDSALYLCASSHDPGGGTGELFFGEGSRLTVL.